These 12 T cell receptor beta chains originate from one sample sequenced in a study of T cells in Graves' hyperthyroidism and ophthalmopathy. It was RNA transcripts that yielded the amplified TCR beta CDR3 regions. Using the HTBI primer set, a first-round RT-PCR was run on the TCR CDR3. TCRdb reanalysed the multiplex PCR reads using MiXCR and keeps one entry per CDR3 protein. Of about 610,000 distinct CDR3 sequences listed, roughly 15% were seen once; the top ten hold about 4%. Sample: blood. The receptors originated from a woman aged 40 to 55 with Graves' ophthalmopathy.

The rearrangement uses TRBV12-3 or TRBV12-4 and TRBJ1-1; D not certain. Between the trimmed V and J ends, which lost 5 bases and 3 bases, there was a span of 13 bases. The CDR3 is made up of 14 amino acids. CDR3 protein: CASSPGRSDTEAFF. The CDR3 DNA is TGTGCCAGCAGTCCTGGTAGGTCCGACACTGAAGCTTTCTTT.

This clonotype was seen many times. For the CDR3, the DNA is TGCGCCAGCAGTGATATGAGGTTTGGGCCCTACGAGCAGTACTTC. It is translated as CASSDMRFGPYEQYF. The rearrangement links TRBV10-2 to TRBJ2-7, with no clear D. This CDR3 contains 15 residues. The germline gives CDR1 WSHSY, CDR2 SAAADI. Between the trimmed V and J ends, which lost 3 bases and 2 bases, there was a span of 14 bases.

The CDR3: CASSLGFQGYEQYF. CDR3 DNA: TGTGCCAGCAGTTTAGGGTTCCAGGGCTACGAGCAGTACTTC. The chain links TRBV12-3 or TRBV12-4 to TRBJ2-7; perhaps TRBD1 as D (5 bases). The CDR3 runs 14 residues. The ends were cut back, 1 base at V and 3 bases at J, with 10 bases in the middle.

This clonotype was counted a few times. The CDR3 coding sequence is TGTGCCAGCAGTGTGGGGGACAGGCCCTGGAGCTCCTATAATTCACCCCTCCACTTT. Translated, it gives CASSVGDRPWSSYNSPLHF. V is TRBV28 and J is TRBJ1-6, with 8 bases fitting TRBD1. The CDR3 has 19 residues. The ends lost 5 bases at V and 0 bases at J; junction bases unmatched: 12. Germline-derived CDR1 and CDR2 are MDHEN and SYDVKM.

In its sample, this clonotype was seen many times. V is TRBV2 and J is TRBJ2-5, with 8 positions matching TRBD2. V dropped 6 bases and J dropped 1; count of bases not matched to a gene: 4. The CDR3 is 14 amino acids. Germline V gene lookup returns CDR1 SNHLY and CDR2 FYNNEI. The CDR3 bases are TGTGCCAGCAGGTTACTAGCGGCCCAAGAGACCCAGTACTTC. Amino acids: CASRLLAAQETQYF.

CDR3 DNA: TGTGCCAGTAGTATGTGGGGCTCCCAAGAGACCCAGTACTTC. Its protein product is CASSMWGSQETQYF. This rearrangement joins TRBV19 to TRBJ2-5, with D possibly matching TRBD1 (5 bases). V was cut by 3 bases and J by 1 base, with 9 bases left in between. The CDR3 is 14 residues long. Germline CDR1 and CDR2: LNHDA and SQIVND (reference sequence).

This clonotype showed up many times. The rearrangement joins TRBV20-1 to TRBJ1-1; the D is unclear. Germline V gives CDR1 DFQATT, CDR2 SNEGSKA (reference sequence). This CDR3 has 12 residues. Trimming cost V 0 bases and J 9 bases, with 11 bases left between them. The CDR3 coding sequence is TGCAGTGCTAGAGATCCGGCAGGAAAAGCTTTCTTT. Its translation is CSARDPAGKAFF.

The chain couples TRBV28 to TRBJ1-2, with D perhaps TRBD1 (6 bases). CDR1 is MDHEN, CDR2 SYDVKM, per germline. This CDR3 spans 15 amino acids. Trimming removed 7 bases at V and 8 bases at J, with 23 bases between. CDR3 in DNA: TGTGCCAGCACCTCGGGGGACACGGTCGGGTTCGGCTACACCTTC. Its protein product is CASTSGDTVGFGYTF.

This clonotype was counted only a few times. The CDR3 here is CASSLEFPYQETQYF. As DNA, the CDR3 is TGCGCCAGCAGCCTTGAATTTCCGTACCAAGAGACCCAGTACTTC. This rearrangement joins TRBV4-3 to TRBJ2-5; the D is unclear. CDR3 length: 15 amino acids. Germline values: CDR1 LGHNA, CDR2 YSLEER. The ends were cut back, 4 bases at V and 0 bases at J, with 12 bases in the middle.

The rearrangement links TRBV5-1 to TRBJ1-5; D remains unclear. V lost 4 bases to trimming and J lost 8 bases, with 16 bases between them. This CDR3 region has 14 residues. In germline, CDR1 is SGHRS, CDR2 YFSETQ. The CDR3: CASSPVPEIKPQHF. CDR3 nucleotide sequence: TGCGCCAGCAGCCCCGTGCCCGAGATAAAGCCCCAGCATTTT.

Ten or more counts support this clonotype. CDR3 loop: CASSEGNNYGYTF. The CDR3 DNA follows: TGTGCCAGCAGCGAGGGAAATAACTATGGCTACACCTTC. The V and J genes are TRBV6-1 and TRBJ1-2; the D is unclear. The CDR3 sequence is 13 residues long. Trimming left V 6 bases short and J 1 base short, with 9 bases between. The germline gives CDR1 MNHNS, CDR2 SASEGT.

The table lists this clonotype with many counts. The chain is built from TRBV25-1 and TRBJ2-2; D remains ambiguous. Germline loops: CDR1 MGHDK, CDR2 SYGVNS. The CDR3 contains 16 residues. V was cut by 4 bases and J by 2 bases, with 14 bases left in between. CDR3 region: CASSARRGTNTGELFF. The CDR3 bases are TGTGCCAGCAGTGCTCGTCGCGGCACCAACACCGGGGAGCTGTTTTTT.